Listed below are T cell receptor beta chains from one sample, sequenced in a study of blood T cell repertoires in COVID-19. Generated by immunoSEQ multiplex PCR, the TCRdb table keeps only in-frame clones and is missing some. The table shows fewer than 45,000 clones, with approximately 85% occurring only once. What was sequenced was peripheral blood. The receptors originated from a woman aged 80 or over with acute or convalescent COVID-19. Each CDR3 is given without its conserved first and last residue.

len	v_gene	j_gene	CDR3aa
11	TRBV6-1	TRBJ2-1	ASSETRGYEQF
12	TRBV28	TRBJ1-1	ASSIRTLHTEAF
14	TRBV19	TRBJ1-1	ASSQNPGQPNTEAF
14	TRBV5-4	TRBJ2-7	ASSLGGTSGPYEQY
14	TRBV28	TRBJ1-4	ASRFSTGTGDEKLF
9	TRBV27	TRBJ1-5	ATRGGQPQH
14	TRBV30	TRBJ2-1	AWSVRDSYYYNEQF
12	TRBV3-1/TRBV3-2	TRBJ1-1	ASSQGVWATEAF
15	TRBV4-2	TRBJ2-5	ASSQDGTSGFQETQY
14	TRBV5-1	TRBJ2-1	ASSLPGLAGPNEQF
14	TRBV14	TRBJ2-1	ASSLLAGGPYNEQF
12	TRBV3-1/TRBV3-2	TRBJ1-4	ASSHLHVSEKLF
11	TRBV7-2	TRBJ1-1	ASSLGPLREAF
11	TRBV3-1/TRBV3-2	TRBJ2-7	ASSRSVSYEQY
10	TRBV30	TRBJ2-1	AHGLEYNEQF
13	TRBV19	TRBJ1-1	ASRPQGLGNTEAF
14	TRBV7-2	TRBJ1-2	ASSLSGRVSSYGYT
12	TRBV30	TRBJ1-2	AWSGQGRNYGYT
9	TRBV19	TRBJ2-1	ASSIVDEQF
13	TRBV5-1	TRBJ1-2	ASSLSGGSYGGYT
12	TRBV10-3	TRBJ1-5	AIRSGLSNQPQH
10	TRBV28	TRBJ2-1	ASSRGHNEQF
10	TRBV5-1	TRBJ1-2	ASSSQGTGYT
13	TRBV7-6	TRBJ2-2	ASSLSGSVTGELF
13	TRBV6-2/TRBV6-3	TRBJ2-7	ASSYLPRSPYEQY
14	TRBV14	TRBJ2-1	ASSQDPGLTYNEQF
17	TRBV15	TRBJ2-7	ATSSPSGVADTFGVEQY
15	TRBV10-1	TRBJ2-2	ATLVTSGRMDTGELF
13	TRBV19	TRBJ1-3	ASSIRGPGGNTIY
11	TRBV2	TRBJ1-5	ASSEWADQPQH
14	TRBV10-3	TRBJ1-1	AISDAPTGMNTEAF
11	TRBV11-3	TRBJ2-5	ASSFRAAETQY
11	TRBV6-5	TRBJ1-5	ASTRTAYQPQH
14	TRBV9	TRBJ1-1	ASSPGPLYRDTEAF
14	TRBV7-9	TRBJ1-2	ASSPLPGTVSYGYT
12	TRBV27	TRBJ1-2	ASSAGTGGYGYT
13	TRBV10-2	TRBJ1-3	ASRPGRVSGNTIY
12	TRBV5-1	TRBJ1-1	ASSSGTGETEAF
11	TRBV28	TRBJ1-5	ASSSGVGQPQH
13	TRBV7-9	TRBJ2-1	ASSLGGNLNNEQF
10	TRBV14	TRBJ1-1	ASSHLRGEAF
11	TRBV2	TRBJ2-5	ASSEGLLETQY
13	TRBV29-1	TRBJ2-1	SVELFGTRYNEQF
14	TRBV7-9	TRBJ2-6	ASSRAGGPGANVLT
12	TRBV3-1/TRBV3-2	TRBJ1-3	ASSSPGDGNTIY
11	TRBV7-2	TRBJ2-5	ASSGQIQETQY
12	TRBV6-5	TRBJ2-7	ASSRQGARYEQY
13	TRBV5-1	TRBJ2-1	ASSFSLLSYNEQF
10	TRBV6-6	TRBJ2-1	ASRQTNNEQF
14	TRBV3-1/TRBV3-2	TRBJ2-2	ASSQGGGGRTGELF
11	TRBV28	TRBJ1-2	ASSSTANYGYT
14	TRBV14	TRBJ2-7	ASSHAGQGYSYEQY
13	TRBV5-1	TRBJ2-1	ASRFRTGPDNEQF
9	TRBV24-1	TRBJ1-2	ATRGTYGYT
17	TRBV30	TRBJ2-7	AWSAARGLWTSGTKEQY